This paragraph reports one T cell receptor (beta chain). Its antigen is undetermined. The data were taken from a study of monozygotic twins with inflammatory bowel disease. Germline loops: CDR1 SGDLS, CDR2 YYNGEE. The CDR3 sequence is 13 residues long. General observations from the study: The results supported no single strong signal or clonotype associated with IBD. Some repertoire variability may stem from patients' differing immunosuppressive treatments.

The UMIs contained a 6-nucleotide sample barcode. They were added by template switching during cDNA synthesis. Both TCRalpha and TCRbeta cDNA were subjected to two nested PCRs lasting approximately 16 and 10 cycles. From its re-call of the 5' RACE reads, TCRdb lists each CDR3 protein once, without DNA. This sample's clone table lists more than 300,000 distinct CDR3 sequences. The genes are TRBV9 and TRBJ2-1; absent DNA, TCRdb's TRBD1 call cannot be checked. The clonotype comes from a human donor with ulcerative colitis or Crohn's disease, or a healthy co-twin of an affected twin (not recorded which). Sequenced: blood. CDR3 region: CASSVSRANEQFF.